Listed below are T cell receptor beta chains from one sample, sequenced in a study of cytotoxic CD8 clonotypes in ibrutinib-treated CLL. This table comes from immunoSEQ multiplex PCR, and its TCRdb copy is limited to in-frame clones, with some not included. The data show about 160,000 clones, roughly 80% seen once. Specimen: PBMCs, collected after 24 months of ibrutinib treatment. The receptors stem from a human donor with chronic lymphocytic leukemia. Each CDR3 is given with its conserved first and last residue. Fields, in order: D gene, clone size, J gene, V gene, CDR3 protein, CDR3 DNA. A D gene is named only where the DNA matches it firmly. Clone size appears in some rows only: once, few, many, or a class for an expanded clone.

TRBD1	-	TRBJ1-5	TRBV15	CATSRGQGRTSNQPQHF	TGTGCCACCAGCAGGGGACAGGGTCGGACTAGCAATCAGCCCCAGCATTTT
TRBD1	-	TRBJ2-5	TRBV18	CASSPQTGYQETQYF	TGTGCCAGCTCACCTCAGACAGGGTACCAAGAGACCCAGTACTTC
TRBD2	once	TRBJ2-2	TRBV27	CASSKPGLAGPTGELFF	TGTGCCAGCAGTAAACCGGGACTAGCGGGACCCACCGGGGAGCTGTTTTTT
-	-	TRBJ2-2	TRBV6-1	CASSPPWGYTGELFF	TGTGCCAGCTCTCCACCATGGGGTTACACCGGGGAGCTGTTTTTT
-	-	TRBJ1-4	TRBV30	CAWSVPLDSLNEKLFF	TGTGCCTGGAGTGTCCCCCTGGACAGCCTTAATGAAAAACTGTTTTTT
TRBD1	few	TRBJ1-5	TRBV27	CASSLMTGANQPQHF	TGTGCCAGCAGTTTGATGACAGGGGCCAATCAGCCCCAGCATTTT
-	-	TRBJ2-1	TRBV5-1	CASSPRRGSYNEQFF	TGCGCCAGCAGCCCCCGAAGGGGCTCCTACAATGAGCAGTTCTTC
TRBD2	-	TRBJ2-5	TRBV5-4	CASSAGLGQETQYF	TGTGCCAGCAGCGCGGGACTAGGGCAAGAGACCCAGTACTTC
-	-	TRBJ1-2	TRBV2	CASSEVGDPNYGYTF	TGTGCCAGCAGTGAAGTTGGGGACCCTAACTATGGCTACACCTTC
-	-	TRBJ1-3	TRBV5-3	CARSFFFRPLHSGNTIYF	TGTGCCAGAAGCTTTTTCTTCAGGCCTCTCCACTCTGGAAACACCATATATTTT
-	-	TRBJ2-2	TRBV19	CASSIDRAFANTGELFF	TGTGCCAGTAGTATAGACCGGGCCTTCGCGAACACCGGGGAGCTGTTTTTT
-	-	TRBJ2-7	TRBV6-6	CASKWGAGEQYF	TGTGCCAGCAAGTGGGGGGCTGGCGAGCAGTACTTC
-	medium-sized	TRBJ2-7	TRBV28	CASTFHRDSYEQYF	TGTGCCAGCACTTTCCACCGGGACTCCTACGAGCAGTACTTC
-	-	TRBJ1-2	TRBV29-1	CSVEDFGGGYTF	TGCAGCGTTGAAGATTTTGGGGGCGGCTACACCTTC
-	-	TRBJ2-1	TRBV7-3	CASSLRGGSGGNEQFF	TGTGCCAGCAGCTTACGAGGTGGATCAGGGGGGAATGAGCAGTTCTTC
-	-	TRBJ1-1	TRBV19	CASSIDPARLGTEAFF	TGTGCCAGTAGTATAGATCCGGCCCGCCTGGGGACTGAAGCTTTCTTT
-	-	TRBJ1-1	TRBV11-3	CASSAQGNTEAFF	TGTGCCAGCAGCGCGCAGGGAAACACTGAAGCTTTCTTT
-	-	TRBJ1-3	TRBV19	CASQGRPSSSGNTIYF	TGTGCCAGTCAGGGTCGGCCGTCTAGCTCTGGAAACACCATATATTTT
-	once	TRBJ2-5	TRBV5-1	CASSLTPQQTQYF	TGCGCCAGCAGCTTAACCCCCCAGCAGACCCAGTACTTC
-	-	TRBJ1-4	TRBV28	CASSLYEKLFF	TGTGCCAGCAGTCTATATGAAAAACTGTTTTTT
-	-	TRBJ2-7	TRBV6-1	CASSRGHSYEQYF	TGTGCCAGCAGCAGGGGCCACTCCTACGAGCAGTACTTC
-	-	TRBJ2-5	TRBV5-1	CASSQGGQETQYF	TGCGCCAGCAGCCAGGGGGGCCAGGAGACCCAGTACTTC
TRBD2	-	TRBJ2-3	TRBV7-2	CASRRGGAGTDTQYF	TGTGCCAGCAGACGCGGGGGGGCCGGCACAGATACGCAGTATTTT
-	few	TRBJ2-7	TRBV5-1	CASSLDGKYEQYF	TGCGCCAGCAGCTTGGATGGTAAATACGAGCAGTACTTC
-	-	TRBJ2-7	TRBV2	CASSDHGTSSYEQYF	TGTGCCAGCAGTGATCATGGTACTTCCTCCTACGAGCAGTACTTC
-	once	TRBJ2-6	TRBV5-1	CASSLSGSGANVLTF	TGCGCCAGCAGCTTAAGCGGCTCTGGGGCCAACGTCCTGACTTTC
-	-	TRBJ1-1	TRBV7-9	CASSPRGLGTEAFF	TGTGCCAGCAGCCCTCGAGGGCTGGGTACTGAAGCTTTCTTT
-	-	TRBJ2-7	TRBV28	CATDRHSYEQYF	TGTGCCACGGACCGCCACTCCTACGAGCAGTACTTC
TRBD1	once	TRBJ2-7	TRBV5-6	CASSLKGQGAYYEQYF	TGTGCCAGCAGCTTGAAGGGACAGGGGGCCTACTACGAGCAGTACTTC
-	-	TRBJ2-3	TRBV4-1	CASSHPASGSDTQYF	TGCGCCAGCAGCCACCCGGCGAGCGGCTCGGATACGCAGTATTTT
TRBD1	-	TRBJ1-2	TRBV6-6	CASRGTGGNYGYTF	TGTGCCAGCAGGGGGACAGGGGGGAACTATGGCTACACCTTC
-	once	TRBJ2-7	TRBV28	CASSRDTRYEQYF	TGTGCCAGTTCCCGGGACACTCGATACGAGCAGTACTTC
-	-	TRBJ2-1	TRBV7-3	CASSFQGHEQFF	TGTGCCAGCAGCTTCCAGGGACATGAGCAGTTCTTC
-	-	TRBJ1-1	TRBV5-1	CASRGGDTMNTEAFF	TGCGCCAGCAGAGGAGGGGACACAATGAACACTGAAGCTTTCTTT
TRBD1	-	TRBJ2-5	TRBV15	CATIGTGVLETQYF	TGTGCCACCATCGGGACAGGGGTTTTAGAGACCCAGTACTTC
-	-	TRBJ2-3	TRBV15	CATSRTLSVGTDTQYF	TGTGCCACCAGCAGGACCCTCTCTGTAGGTACAGATACGCAGTATTTT
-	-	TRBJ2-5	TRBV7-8	CASSVKGGTQYF	TGTGCCAGCAGCGTGAAGGGGGGGACCCAGTACTTC
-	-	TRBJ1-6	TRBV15	CATSRDLAETASSYNSPLHF	TGTGCCACCAGCAGAGACCTCGCAGAGACAGCAAGCTCCTATAATTCACCCCTCCACTTT
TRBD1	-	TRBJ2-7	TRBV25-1	CASSESGGSYEQYF	TGTGCCAGCAGTGAATCAGGGGGCTCCTACGAGCAGTACTTC
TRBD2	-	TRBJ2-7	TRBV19	CASNPSGSSREQYF	TGTGCCAGTAACCCTAGCGGGAGTTCACGGGAGCAGTACTTC
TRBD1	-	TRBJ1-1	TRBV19	CASHRGELMVRTEAFF	TGTGCCAGTCACAGGGGGGAGTTGATGGTTCGCACTGAAGCTTTCTTT
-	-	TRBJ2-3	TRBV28	CASGISTGTAVRDTQYF	TGTGCCAGCGGAATTTCAACTGGGACTGCCGTCAGGGATACGCAGTATTTT
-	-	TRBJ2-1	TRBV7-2	CASSSQGHYNEQFF	TGTGCCAGCAGCTCCCAGGGACACTACAATGAGCAGTTCTTC
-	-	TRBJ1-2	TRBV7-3	CASGSRVDYGYTF	TGTGCCAGCGGCAGCAGGGTAGACTATGGCTACACCTTC
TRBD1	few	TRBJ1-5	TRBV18	CASSRISGGESNQPQHF	TGTGCCAGCTCACGGATTTCAGGGGGCGAGAGCAATCAGCCCCAGCATTTT
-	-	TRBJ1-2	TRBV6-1	CASSEGAGTSGYTF	TGTGCCAGCAGTGAAGGGGCAGGGACTAGTGGCTACACCTTC
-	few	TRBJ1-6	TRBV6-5	CASSYSWTAYNSPLHF	TGTGCCAGCAGTTACTCTTGGACGGCCTATAATTCACCCCTCCACTTT
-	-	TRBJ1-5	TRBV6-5	CASSSGFTQPQHF	TGTGCCAGCAGTTCAGGATTTACACAGCCCCAGCATTTT
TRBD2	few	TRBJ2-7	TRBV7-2	CASSLAGLAGGTF	TGTGCCAGCAGCTTAGCGGGACTAGCGGGAGGGACCTTC